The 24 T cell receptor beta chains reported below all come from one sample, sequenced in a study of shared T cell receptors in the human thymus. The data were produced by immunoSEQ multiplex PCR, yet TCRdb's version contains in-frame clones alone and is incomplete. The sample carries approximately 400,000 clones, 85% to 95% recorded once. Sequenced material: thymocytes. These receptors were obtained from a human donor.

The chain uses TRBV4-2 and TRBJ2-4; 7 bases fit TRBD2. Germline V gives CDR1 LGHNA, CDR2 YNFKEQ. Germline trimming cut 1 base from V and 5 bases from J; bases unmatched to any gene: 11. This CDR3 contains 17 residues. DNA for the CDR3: TGTGCCAGCAGCCAAGGCGTTTTGGGGCTAGCGGAAAACATTCAGTACTTC. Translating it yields CASSQGVLGLAENIQYF.

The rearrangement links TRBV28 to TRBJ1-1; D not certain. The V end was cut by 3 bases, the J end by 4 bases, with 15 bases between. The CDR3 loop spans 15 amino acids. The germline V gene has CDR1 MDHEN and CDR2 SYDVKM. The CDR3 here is CASSFLRLSGTEAFF. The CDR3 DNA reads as TGTGCCAGCAGTTTCCTCCGTCTCTCGGGCACTGAAGCTTTCTTT.

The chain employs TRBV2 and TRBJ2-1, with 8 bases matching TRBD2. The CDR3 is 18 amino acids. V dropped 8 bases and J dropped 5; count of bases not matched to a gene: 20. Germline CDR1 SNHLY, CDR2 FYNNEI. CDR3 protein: CASPENPLAGLPHNEQFF. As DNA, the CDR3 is TGTGCCAGCCCAGAAAACCCTTTAGCGGGACTCCCCCACAATGAGCAGTTCTTC.

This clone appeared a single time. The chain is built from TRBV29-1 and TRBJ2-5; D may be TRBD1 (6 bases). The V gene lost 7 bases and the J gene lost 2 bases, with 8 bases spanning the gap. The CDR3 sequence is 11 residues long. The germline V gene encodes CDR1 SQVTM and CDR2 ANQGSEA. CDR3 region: CSGQAQETQYF. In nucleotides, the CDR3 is TGCAGCGGACAGGCTCAAGAGACCCAGTACTTC.

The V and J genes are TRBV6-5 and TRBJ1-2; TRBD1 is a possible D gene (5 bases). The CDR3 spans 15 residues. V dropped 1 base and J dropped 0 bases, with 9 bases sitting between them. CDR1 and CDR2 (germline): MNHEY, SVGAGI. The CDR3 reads CASSYWDGPNYGYTF. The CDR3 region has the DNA TGTGCCAGCAGTTACTGGGACGGTCCTAACTATGGCTACACCTTC.

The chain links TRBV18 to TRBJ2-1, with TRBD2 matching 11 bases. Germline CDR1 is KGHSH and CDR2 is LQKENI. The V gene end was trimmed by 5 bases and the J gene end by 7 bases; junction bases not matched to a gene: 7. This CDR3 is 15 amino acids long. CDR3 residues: CASSIAGGPGNEQFF. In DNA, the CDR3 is TGTGCCAGCTCAATAGCGGGAGGGCCGGGGAATGAGCAGTTCTTC. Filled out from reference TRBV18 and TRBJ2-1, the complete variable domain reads NAGVMQNPRHLVRRRGQEARLRCSPMKGHSHVYWYRQLPEEGLKFMVYLQKENIIDESGMPKERFSAEFPKEGPSILRIQQVVRGDSAAYFCASSIAGGPGNEQFFGPGTRLTVL.

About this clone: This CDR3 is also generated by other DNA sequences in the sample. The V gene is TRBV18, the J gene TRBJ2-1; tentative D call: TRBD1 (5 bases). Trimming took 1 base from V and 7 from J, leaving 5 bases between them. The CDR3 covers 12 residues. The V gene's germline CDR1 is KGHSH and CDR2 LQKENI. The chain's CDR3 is CASSPQGNEQFF. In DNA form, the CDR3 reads TGTGCCAGCTCACCACAGGGGAATGAGCAGTTCTTC.

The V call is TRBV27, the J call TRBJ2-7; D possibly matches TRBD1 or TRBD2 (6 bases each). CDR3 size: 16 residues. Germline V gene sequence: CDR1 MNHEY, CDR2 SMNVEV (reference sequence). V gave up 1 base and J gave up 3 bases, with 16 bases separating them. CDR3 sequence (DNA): TGTGCCAGCAGTTTATGGGGGGACAATGAGCGCTACGAGCAGTACTTC. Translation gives CASSLWGDNERYEQYF.

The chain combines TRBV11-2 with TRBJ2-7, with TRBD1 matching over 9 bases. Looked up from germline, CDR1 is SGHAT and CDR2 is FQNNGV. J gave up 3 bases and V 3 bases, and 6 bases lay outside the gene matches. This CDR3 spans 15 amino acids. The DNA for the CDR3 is TGTGCCAGCAGCTTGCTCAGGGACAGGGACTACGAGCAGTACTTC. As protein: CASSLLRDRDYEQYF.

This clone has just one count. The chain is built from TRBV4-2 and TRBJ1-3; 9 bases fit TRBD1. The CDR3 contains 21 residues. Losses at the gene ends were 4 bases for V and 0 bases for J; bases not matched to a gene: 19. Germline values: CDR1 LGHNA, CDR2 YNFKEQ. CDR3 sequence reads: CASSRTGTGRDSRYSGNTIYF. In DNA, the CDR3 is TGTGCCAGCAGCCGTACGGGGACAGGGAGGGACTCTCGGTACTCTGGAAACACCATATATTTT.

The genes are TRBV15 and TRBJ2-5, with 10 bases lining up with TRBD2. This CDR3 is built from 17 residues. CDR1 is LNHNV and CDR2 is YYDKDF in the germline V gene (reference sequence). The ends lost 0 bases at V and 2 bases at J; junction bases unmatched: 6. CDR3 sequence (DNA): TGTGCCACCAGCAGAGATAGGGCTAGCGGGGGACAAGAGACCCAGTACTTC. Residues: CATSRDRASGGQETQYF.

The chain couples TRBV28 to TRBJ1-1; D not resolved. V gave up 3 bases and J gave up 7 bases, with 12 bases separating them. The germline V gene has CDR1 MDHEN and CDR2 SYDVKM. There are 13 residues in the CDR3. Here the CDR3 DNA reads TGTGCCAGCAGTTTCCGGGCACCCGGTGAAGCTTTCTTT. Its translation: CASSFRAPGEAFF.

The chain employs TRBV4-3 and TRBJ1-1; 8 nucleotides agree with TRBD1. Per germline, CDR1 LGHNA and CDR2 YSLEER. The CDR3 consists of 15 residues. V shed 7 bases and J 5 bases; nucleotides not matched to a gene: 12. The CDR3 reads CASKGQGASETEAFF. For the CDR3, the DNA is TGCGCCAGCAAAGGGCAGGGGGCGAGTGAAACTGAAGCTTTCTTT.

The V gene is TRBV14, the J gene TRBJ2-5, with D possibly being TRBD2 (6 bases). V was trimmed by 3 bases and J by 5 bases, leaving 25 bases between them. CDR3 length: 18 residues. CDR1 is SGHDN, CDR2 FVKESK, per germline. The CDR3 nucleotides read TGTGCCAGCAGCCAGAGCCCAGTGCCAGCGGGCTGCACGGAGACCCAGTACTTC. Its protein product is CASSQSPVPAGCTETQYF. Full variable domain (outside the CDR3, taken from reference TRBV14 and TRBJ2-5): EAGVTQFPSHSVIEKGQTVTLRCDPISGHDNLYWYRRVMGKEIKFLLHFVKESKQDESGMPNNRFLAERTGGTYSTLKVQPAELEDSGVYFCASSQSPVPAGCTETQYFGPGTRLLVL.

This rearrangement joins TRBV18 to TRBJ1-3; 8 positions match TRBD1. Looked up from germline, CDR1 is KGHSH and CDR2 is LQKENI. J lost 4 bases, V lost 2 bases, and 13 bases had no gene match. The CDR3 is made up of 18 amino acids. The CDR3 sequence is CASSPVRTGPREGNTIYF. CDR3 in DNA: TGTGCCAGCTCACCAGTTAGGACAGGGCCAAGAGAAGGAAACACCATATATTTT.

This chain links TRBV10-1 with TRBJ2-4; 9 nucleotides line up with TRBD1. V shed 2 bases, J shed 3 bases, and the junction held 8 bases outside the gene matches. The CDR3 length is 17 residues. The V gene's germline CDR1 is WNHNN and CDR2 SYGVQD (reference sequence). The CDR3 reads CASSEAPTGGIKNIQYF. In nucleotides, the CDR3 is TGCGCCAGCAGTGAGGCCCCGACAGGGGGTATCAAAAACATTCAGTACTTC.

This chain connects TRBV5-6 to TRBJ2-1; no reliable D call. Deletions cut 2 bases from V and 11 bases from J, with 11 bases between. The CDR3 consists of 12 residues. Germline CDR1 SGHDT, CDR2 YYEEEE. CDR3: CASSFGRKKQFF. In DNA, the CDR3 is TGTGCCAGCAGCTTCGGACGGAAGAAGCAGTTCTTC.

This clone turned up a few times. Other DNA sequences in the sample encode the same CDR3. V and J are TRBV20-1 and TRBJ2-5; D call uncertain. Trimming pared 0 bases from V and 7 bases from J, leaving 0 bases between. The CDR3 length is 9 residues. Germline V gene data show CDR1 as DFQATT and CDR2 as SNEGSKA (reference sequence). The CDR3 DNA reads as TGCAGTGCTAGAGAGACCCAGTACTTC. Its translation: CSARETQYF.

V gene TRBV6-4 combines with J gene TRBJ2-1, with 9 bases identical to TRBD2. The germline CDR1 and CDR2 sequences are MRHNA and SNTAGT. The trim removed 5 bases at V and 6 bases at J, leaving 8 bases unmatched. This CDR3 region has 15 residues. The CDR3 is CASSRLAGQGNEQFF. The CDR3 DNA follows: TGTGCCAGCAGTCGCCTAGCGGGGCAAGGCAATGAGCAGTTCTTC.

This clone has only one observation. The CDR3 DNA sequence: TGCGCCAGCAGCAGACAGGGGGCTTGGATGAACACTGAAGCTTTCTTT. It codes for CASSRQGAWMNTEAFF. The J gene is TRBJ1-1, the V gene TRBV5-1; TRBD1 matches at 10 bases. Germline V CDR1 and CDR2: SGHRS, YFSETQ. Trimming removed 4 bases from V and 0 bases from J; junction bases left unmatched: 6. The CDR3 spans 16 residues.

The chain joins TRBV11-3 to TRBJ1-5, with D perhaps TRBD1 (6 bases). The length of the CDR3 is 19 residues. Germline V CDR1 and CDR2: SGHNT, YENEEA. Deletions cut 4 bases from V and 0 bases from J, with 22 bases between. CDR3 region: CASSSGQRESHYSNQPQHF. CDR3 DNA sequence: TGTGCCAGCAGCTCCGGACAGAGGGAGTCACATTATAGCAATCAGCCCCAGCATTTT.

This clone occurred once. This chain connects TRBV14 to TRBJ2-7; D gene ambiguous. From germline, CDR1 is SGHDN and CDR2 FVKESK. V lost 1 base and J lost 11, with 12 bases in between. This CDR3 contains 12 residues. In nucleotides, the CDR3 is TGTGCCAGCAGCCAAGTTGGAAAGACGGAGTACTTC. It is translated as CASSQVGKTEYF.

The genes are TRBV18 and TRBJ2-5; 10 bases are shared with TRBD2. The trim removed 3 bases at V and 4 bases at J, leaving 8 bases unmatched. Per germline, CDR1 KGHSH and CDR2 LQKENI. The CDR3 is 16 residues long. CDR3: CASSPSPLAGGETQYF. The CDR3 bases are TGTGCCAGCTCACCCTCTCCGTTAGCGGGAGGAGAGACCCAGTACTTC.

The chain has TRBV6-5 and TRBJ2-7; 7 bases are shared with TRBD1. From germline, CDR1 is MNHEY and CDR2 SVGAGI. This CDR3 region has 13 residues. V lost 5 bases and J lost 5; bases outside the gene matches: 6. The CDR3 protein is CASSTRTGDEQYF. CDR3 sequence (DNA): TGTGCCAGCAGTACAAGGACAGGAGACGAGCAGTACTTC.